This T cell receptor beta chain was identified in a study of T cell changes during pregnancy in multiple sclerosis. V lost 7 bases and J 4 bases, leaving 16 bases between the germline ends. The CDR3 length is 14 residues. Looked up from germline, CDR1 is MNHEY and CDR2 is SVGAGI. Some clones are missing from TCRdb's copy, which holds only in-frame ones; the method was immunoSEQ multiplex PCR. This table has about 27,000 clones, roughly 86% appearing once. The clonotype was recovered from a female donor in good health, enrolled as a control in a pregnancy study. This sample comprised CD8+ T cells from peripheral blood mononuclear cells, obtained in the first trimester of pregnancy. This sequence joins TRBV6-5 and TRBJ1-1; D is perhaps TRBD1 (6 bases). The CDR3 region is CASTRGARGTEAFF. CDR3 bases: TGTGCCAGCACGCGGGGGGCCCGAGGCACTGAAGCTTTCTTT.